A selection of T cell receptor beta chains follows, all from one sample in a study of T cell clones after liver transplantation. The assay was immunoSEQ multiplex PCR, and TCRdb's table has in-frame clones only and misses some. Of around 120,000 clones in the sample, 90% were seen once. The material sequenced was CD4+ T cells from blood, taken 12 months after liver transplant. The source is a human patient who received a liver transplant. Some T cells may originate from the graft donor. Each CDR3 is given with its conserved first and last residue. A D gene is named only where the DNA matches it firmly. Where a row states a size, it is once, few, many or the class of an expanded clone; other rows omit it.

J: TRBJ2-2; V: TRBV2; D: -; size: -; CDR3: CASSETGYTGELFF; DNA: TGTGCCAGCAGTGAGACAGGCTACACCGGGGAGCTGTTTTTT
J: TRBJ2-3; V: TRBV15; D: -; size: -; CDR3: CATSPPSDTQYF; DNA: TGTGCCACCAGCCCTCCTTCAGATACGCAGTATTTT
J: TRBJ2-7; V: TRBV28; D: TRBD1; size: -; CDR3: CASTLQGALAYEQYF; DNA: TGTGCCAGCACCCTACAGGGGGCCCTTGCCTACGAGCAGTACTTC
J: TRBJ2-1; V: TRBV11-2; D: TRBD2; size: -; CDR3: CASSVAGSPNNEQFF; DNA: TGTGCCAGCAGCGTAGCGGGAAGCCCCAACAATGAGCAGTTCTTC
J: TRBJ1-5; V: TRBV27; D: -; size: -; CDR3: CASRAFNQPQHF; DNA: TGTGCCAGCCGGGCCTTCAATCAGCCCCAGCATTTT
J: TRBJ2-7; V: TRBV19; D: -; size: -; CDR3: CASSIETGSEQYF; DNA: TGTGCCAGTAGTATAGAAACAGGGTCCGAGCAGTACTTC
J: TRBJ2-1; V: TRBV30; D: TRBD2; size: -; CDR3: CAWRTPGSGRIGEQFF; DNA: TGTGCCTGGAGGACCCCGGGTAGCGGGAGAATAGGTGAGCAGTTCTTC
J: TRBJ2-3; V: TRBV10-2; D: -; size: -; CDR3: CASFAGGGTQYF; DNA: TGCGCCAGCTTTGCCGGTGGGGGTACGCAGTATTTT
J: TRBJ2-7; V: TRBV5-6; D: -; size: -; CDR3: CASTRTGTLTVEQYF; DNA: TGTGCCAGCACCAGAACCGGGACCCTGACGGTGGAGCAGTACTTC
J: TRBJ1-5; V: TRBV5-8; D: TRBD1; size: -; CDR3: CASTDRGLSNQPQHF; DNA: TGTGCCAGCACCGACAGGGGGCTAAGCAATCAGCCCCAGCATTTT
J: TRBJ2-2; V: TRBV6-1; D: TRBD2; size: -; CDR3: CASSVWLAGGPGTGELFF; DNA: TGTGCCAGCAGTGTCTGGCTAGCGGGAGGGCCGGGAACCGGGGAGCTGTTTTTT
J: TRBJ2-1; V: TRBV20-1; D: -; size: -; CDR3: CSASIGNEQFF; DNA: TGCAGTGCTAGCATTGGGAATGAGCAGTTCTTC
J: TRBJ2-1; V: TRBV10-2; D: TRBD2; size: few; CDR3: CASSLNLAGADEQFF; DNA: TGCGCCAGCAGCTTAAACCTAGCGGGAGCGGATGAGCAGTTCTTC
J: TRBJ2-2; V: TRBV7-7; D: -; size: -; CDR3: CASSPQTTGELFF; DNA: TGTGCTAGCAGCCCCCAGACGACCGGGGAGCTGTTTTTT
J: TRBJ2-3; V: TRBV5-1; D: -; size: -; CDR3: CASSLEHTDTQYF; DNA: TGCGCCAGCAGCTTGGAACACACAGATACGCAGTATTTT
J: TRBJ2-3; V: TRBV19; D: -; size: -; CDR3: CASTDSDRYTDTQYF; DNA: TGTGCCAGTACAGATTCCGACAGATACACAGATACGCAGTATTTT
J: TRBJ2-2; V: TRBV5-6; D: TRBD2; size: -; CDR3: CASSPSGTAWELFF; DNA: TGTGCCAGCAGCCCTAGCGGGACTGCTTGGGAGCTGTTTTTT
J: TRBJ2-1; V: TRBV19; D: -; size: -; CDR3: CASSIETGYNEQFF; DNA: TGTGCCAGTAGTATAGAGACCGGATACAATGAGCAGTTCTTC
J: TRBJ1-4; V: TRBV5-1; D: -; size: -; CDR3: CASSLGSSATNEKLFF; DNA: TGCGCCAGCAGCTTAGGGTCCTCTGCAACTAATGAAAAACTGTTTTTT
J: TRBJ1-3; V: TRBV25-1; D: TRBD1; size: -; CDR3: CASRSDRDSGNTIYF; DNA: TGTGCCAGCAGATCGGACAGGGACTCTGGAAACACCATATATTTT
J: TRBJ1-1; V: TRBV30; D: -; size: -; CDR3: CAWSVRGNTEAFF; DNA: TGTGCCTGGAGTGTAAGAGGGAACACTGAAGCTTTCTTT
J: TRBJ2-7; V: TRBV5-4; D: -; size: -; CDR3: CASTQRQTSSYEQYF; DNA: TGTGCCAGCACGCAACGACAGACTAGCTCCTACGAGCAGTACTTC
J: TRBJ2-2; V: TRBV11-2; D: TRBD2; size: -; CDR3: CASSLMLAADRELFF; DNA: TGTGCCAGCAGCTTAATGCTAGCGGCAGACCGGGAGCTGTTTTTT
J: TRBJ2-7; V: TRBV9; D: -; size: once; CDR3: CASSVAAGSEQYF; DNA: TGTGCCAGCAGCGTAGCGGCAGGGTCCGAGCAGTACTTC
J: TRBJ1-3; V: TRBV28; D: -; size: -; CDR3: CASSRPSWAGNTIYF; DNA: TGTGCCAGCAGCCGACCTTCGTGGGCAGGGAACACCATATATTTT
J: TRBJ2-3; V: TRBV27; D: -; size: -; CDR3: CASSDRGRGTDTQYF; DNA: TGTGCCAGCAGCGACCGGGGGAGAGGGACAGATACGCAGTATTTT
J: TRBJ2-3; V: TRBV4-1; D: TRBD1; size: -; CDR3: CASSQSGTGGTDTQYF; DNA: TGCGCCAGCAGCCAGTCCGGGACAGGGGGCACAGATACGCAGTATTTT
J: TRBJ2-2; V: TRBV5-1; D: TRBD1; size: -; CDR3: CASSFTTGATGELFF; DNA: TGCGCCAGCAGCTTTACAACAGGGGCCACCGGGGAGCTGTTTTTT